The TCR beta chain under discussion was sequenced for a study of T-cell memory formation after mild COVID-19. Across the whole study: TCR clusters were mostly confined to one donor each. Findings and limits, study-wide: Mainly in CM and EM were contracting CD4+ clones; CD8+ were in EMRA. CD4+ bias marked clones expanding day 15 to 37, unlike balanced contracting clones.

CDR1 MNHNY and CDR2 SVGAGI come from the germline V gene (reference sequence). Germline trimming cut 1 base from V and 0 bases from J; bases unmatched to any gene: 7. This CDR3 comprises 17 residues. This clonotype has more than one count but fewer than ten. Antigen unknown. One entry per CDR3 protein, called by TCRdb with MiXCR from the 5' RACE reads. The sample lists about 270,000 distinct CDR3 sequences, roughly 17% occurring once. The sample was PBMCs or a T cell subset sorted from them (not recorded which). The rearrangement links TRBV6-6 to TRBJ2-5; 8 nucleotides line up with TRBD1. The receptor comes from a man aged 18 to 29 who had mild COVID-19 (a few samples of this study predate the infection). Cell type and time point are not known. CDR3 sequence: CASSYFLTGANQETQYF. As DNA, the CDR3 is TGTGCCAGCAGTTACTTCCTGACAGGGGCGAACCAAGAGACCCAGTACTTC.